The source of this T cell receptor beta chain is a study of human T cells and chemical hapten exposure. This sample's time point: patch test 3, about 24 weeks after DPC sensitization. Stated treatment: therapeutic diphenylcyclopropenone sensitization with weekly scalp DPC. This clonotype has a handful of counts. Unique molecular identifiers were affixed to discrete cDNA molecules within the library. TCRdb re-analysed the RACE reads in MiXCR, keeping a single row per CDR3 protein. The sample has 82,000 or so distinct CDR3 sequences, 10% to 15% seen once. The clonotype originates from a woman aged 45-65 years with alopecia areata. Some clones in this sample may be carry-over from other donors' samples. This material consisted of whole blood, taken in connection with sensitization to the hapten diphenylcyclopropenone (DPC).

CDR3 DNA sequence: TGCGCCAGCAGCTCACGGACAGGTTCCACAGATACGCAGTATTTT. Translating gives CASSSRTGSTDTQYF. The J gene is TRBJ2-3, the V gene TRBV5-1; 7 nucleotides match TRBD1. CDR3 length: 15 amino acids. Trimming removed 3 bases from V and 2 bases from J; junction bases left unmatched: 6. The germline V gene encodes CDR1 SGHRS and CDR2 YFSETQ.